This TCR beta chain derives from a study of blood T cell repertoires in COVID-19. As for the study in general: T cells, B-cell-depleted T cells, or PBMCs provided the cDNA or gDNA that served as material.

Method: immunoSEQ multiplex PCR; TCRdb's copy keeps in-frame clones and lacks some. The table has 120,000 to 150,000 clones, approximately 81% seen once. The CDR3 consists of 15 residues. Germline assignment: CDR1 SGHAT and CDR2 FQNNGV. Trimming took 9 bases from V and 0 from J, leaving 15 bases between them. The sample was peripheral blood. J is TRBJ1-3 and V is TRBV11-2, with D uncertain. This receptor was taken from a human donor in a cohort sampled during active COVID-19. The CDR3 is CASTLGWASGNTIYF. Here the CDR3 DNA reads TGTGCCAGTACATTGGGTTGGGCCTCTGGAAACACCATATATTTT.